This T cell receptor beta chain was observed in a study of T cells of healthy individuals. MiXCR was run by TCRdb on the 5' RACE reads, yielding one entry per CDR3 protein. The table includes some 82,000 distinct CDR3 sequences, roughly 5.1% detected once. This clonotype has ten or more counts. This clonotype was obtained from a female donor in good health.

CDR3 in amino acids: CASSVGTLDTGELFF. CDR3 bases: TGTGCCAGCAGCGTCGGGACCCTCGACACCGGGGAGCTGTTTTTT. This chain connects TRBV9 to TRBJ2-2; D may correspond to TRBD1 or TRBD2 (5 bases each). Germline values: CDR1 SGDLS, CDR2 YYNGEE. Trimming removed 2 bases from V and 3 bases from J, with 11 bases in between. This CDR3 comprises 15 residues.